This T cell receptor beta chain was recorded in a study of T cell changes during pregnancy in multiple sclerosis. Profiled with immunoSEQ multiplex PCR; TCRdb holds only in-frame clones, not every one. The table has almost 20,000 clones, 86% seen once; the top ten hold 5.8%. Germline V CDR1 and CDR2: MNHEY, SMNVEV (reference sequence). There are 11 residues in the CDR3. V lost 3 bases, J lost 7 bases, and 4 bases lay in between. The starting material was CD8+ T cells from peripheral blood mononuclear cells, obtained in the third trimester of pregnancy. This chain uses TRBV27 with TRBJ2-1; D is unresolved. The clonotype was recovered from a female donor in good health, enrolled as a control in a pregnancy study. CDR3 loop: CASSLSNEQFF. The CDR3 DNA sequence: TGTGCCAGCAGTTTGAGTAATGAGCAGTTCTTC.